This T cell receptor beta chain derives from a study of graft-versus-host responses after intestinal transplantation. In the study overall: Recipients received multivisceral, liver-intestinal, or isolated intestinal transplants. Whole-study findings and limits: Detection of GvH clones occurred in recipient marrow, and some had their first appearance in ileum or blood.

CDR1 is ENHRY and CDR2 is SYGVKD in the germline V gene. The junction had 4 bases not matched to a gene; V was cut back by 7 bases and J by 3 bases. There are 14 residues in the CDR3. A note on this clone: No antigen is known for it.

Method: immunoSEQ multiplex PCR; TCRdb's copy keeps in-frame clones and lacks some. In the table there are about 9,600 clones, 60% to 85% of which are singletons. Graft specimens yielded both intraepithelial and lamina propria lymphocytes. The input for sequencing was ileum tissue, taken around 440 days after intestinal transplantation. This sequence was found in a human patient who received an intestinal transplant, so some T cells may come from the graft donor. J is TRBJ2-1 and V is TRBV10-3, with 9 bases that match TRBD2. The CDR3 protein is CAIKASGDYNEQFF. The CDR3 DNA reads TGTGCCATCAAAGCTAGCGGGGACTACAATGAGCAGTTCTTC.